The 28 T cell receptor beta chains below all came from one sample that was sequenced in a study of response to subunit inactivated influenza vaccine. Using its own MiXCR run on the RT-PCR reads, TCRdb lists one record per CDR3 protein. The sample holds about 570,000 distinct CDR3 sequences, about 10% seen once. A further study also used this sample, focusing on T cells expressing NK-cell markers. That work contributes: Production of TCR beta cDNA relied on 5'RACE template switching with UMIs.

The sample was PBMCs from blood, taken on the day of vaccination. Receptors originate from a man aged 50 to 59 who received an inactivated influenza vaccine.

This clonotype was detected only a few times. The chain employs TRBV20-1 and TRBJ2-1; tentative D call: TRBD2 (5 bases). This CDR3 is 17 amino acids long. In germline, CDR1 is DFQATT, CDR2 SNEGSKA (reference sequence). With 0 bases removed from V and 7 bases from J, the gap between germline ends came to 22 bases. CDR3 loop: CSARDLASRYRRNEQFF. In nucleotides, the CDR3 is TGCAGTGCTAGAGATCTCGCTAGCCGCTACAGACGGAATGAGCAGTTCTTC.

CDR3 sequence reads: CSPGGQGHYNEQFF. DNA for the CDR3: TGCAGTCCGGGGGGCCAGGGACATTACAATGAGCAGTTCTTC. This chain joins TRBV20-1 and TRBJ2-1, with D perhaps TRBD2 (7 bases). CDR1 is DFQATT and CDR2 is SNEGSKA in the germline V gene (reference sequence). The CDR3 sequence is 14 residues long. The V and J ends lost 8 bases and 4 bases respectively, with 18 bases between them.

This clonotype showed up just once. The rearrangement joins TRBV4-3 to TRBJ2-7, with D uncertain. Germline CDR1 reads LGHNA; CDR2 reads YSLEER. With 1 base removed from V and 2 bases from J, the gap between germline ends came to 12 bases. The CDR3 consists of 15 residues. The CDR3 spells CASSQAEGITYEQYF. The CDR3 nucleotides read TGCGCCAGCAGCCAAGCGGAAGGGATCACCTACGAGCAGTACTTC.

The chain has TRBV5-6 and TRBJ2-5; TRBD1 might be the D (5 bases). V lost 3 bases to trimming and J lost 5 bases, with 17 bases between them. The CDR3 contains 15 residues. Looked up from germline, CDR1 is SGHDT and CDR2 is YYEEEE. As DNA, the CDR3 is TGTGCCAGCAGCTGGGGCCGGCAGGGTGGGGAGACCCAGTACTTC. This gives the protein CASSWGRQGGETQYF.

The rearrangement uses TRBV7-2 and TRBJ2-7; 10 bases are shared with TRBD1. The CDR3 totals 14 residues. V dropped 5 bases and J dropped 6; count of bases not matched to a gene: 7. Germline V gene sequence: CDR1 SGHTA, CDR2 FQGNSA. The CDR3 protein is CASSPWDRGGEQYF. In DNA form, the CDR3 reads TGTGCCAGCAGCCCCTGGGACAGGGGCGGCGAGCAGTACTTC.

This clonotype was counted once. The rearrangement uses TRBV29-1 and TRBJ2-3; D may be TRBD2 (5 bases). The CDR3 is made up of 13 amino acids. Germline V CDR1 and CDR2: SQVTM, ANQGSEA. V was trimmed by 0 bases and J by 7 bases, leaving 11 bases between them. CDR3 loop: CSVEEAGRNTQYF. The CDR3 DNA follows: TGCAGCGTTGAAGAGGCGGGTCGGAATACGCAGTATTTT.

This clonotype was observed many times. The chain combines TRBV10-3 with TRBJ2-1; 8 nucleotides agree with TRBD1. Unmatched junction bases numbered 8, after V lost 4 bases and J lost 6 bases. The CDR3 length is 15 residues. Germline CDR1 ENHRY, CDR2 SYGVKD. CDR3 sequence (DNA): TGTGCCATCAGTGGGACAGGGCGAATGTCCAATGAGCAGTTCTTC. It encodes CAISGTGRMSNEQFF.

This clonotype turned up a few times. The V call is TRBV24-1, the J call TRBJ2-7; D possibly corresponds to TRBD1 (5 bases). This CDR3 is 15 amino acids long. Germline-derived CDR1 and CDR2 are KGHDR and SFDVKD. Trimming stripped 4 bases from V and 1 base from J, with 13 bases between. CDR3 DNA: TGTGCCACCAGTGAGCGGCAGGGCCTATCCTACGAGCAGTACTTC. As protein: CATSERQGLSYEQYF.

The V and J genes are TRBV20-1 and TRBJ2-1, with 10 bases lining up with TRBD2. V trimming: 0 bases; J trimming: 8 bases; junction bases outside the gene matches: 10. The CDR3 has 16 amino acids. Germline V gives CDR1 DFQATT, CDR2 SNEGSKA (reference sequence). The chain's CDR3 is CSAREPAGGPGDEQFF. CDR3 DNA: TGCAGTGCTAGAGAGCCAGCGGGAGGGCCAGGTGATGAGCAGTTCTTC.

This chain connects TRBV28 to TRBJ2-7; TRBD2 agrees at 10 bases. V trimming: 8 bases; J trimming: 5 bases; junction bases outside the gene matches: 12. In germline, CDR1 is MDHEN, CDR2 SYDVKM. The CDR3 is 15 residues long. The CDR3 sequence: CASSTSGLHLHEQYF. The CDR3, as DNA: TGTGCCAGCTCGACTAGCGGGTTACATCTCCACGAGCAGTACTTC.

This clonotype was observed at least ten times. This rearrangement joins TRBV5-1 to TRBJ2-2; D call uncertain. Trimming cost V 3 bases and J 5 bases, with 20 bases left between them. Germline assignment: CDR1 SGHRS and CDR2 YFSETQ. The CDR3 is made up of 17 amino acids. Here the CDR3 DNA reads TGCGCCAGCAGCTATGATAAACCCCCCAGGTCGACCGGGGAGCTGTTTTTT. The encoded protein is CASSYDKPPRSTGELFF.

The chain joins TRBV27 to TRBJ1-5; D call uncertain. CDR1 and CDR2 from the germline V gene are MNHEY and SMNVEV (reference sequence). Trimming pared 5 bases from V and 0 bases from J, leaving 8 bases between. CDR3 length equals 14 residues. The CDR3 nucleotides read TGTGCCAGCAGTCCCGTGGATAGCAATCAGCCCCAGCATTTT. It specifies CASSPVDSNQPQHF.

This clonotype has a handful of counts. The V gene is TRBV5-6, the J gene TRBJ2-7; D perhaps matches TRBD2 (5 bases). Trimming shortened V by 5 bases and J by 4 bases, and 13 bases separated the two germline ends. There are 13 residues in the CDR3. In germline, CDR1 is SGHDT, CDR2 YYEEEE. CDR3 DNA sequence: TGTGCCAGCAGTTTAGCGCACGCGTACGAGCAGTACTTC. This codes for CASSLAHAYEQYF.

Concerning this clonotype: This CDR3 fails to terminate in the conserved phenylalanine or tryptophan, so it likely reflects a read error. The chain joins TRBV27 to TRBJ2-1; 15 bases map to TRBD2. The V segment lost 8 bases and the J segment 9 bases; nucleotides outside the gene matches: 8. In germline, CDR1 is MNHEY, CDR2 SMNVEV (reference sequence). There are 15 residues in the CDR3. The CDR3 sequence: CASSPGTSGRIEQFS. CDR3 DNA: TGTGCCAGCTCTCCCGGGACTAGCGGGAGGATTGAGCAGTTCTCC.

This clonotype was picked up a small number of times. This chain uses TRBV21-1 with TRBJ2-5; whether TRBD2, the table's D call, matches the DNA was not checked. TRBV21-1 is recorded as a pseudogene. This CDR3 is built from 15 residues. The CDR3 loop reads CASSNGLQREETQYF. The CDR3, as DNA: TGTGCCAGCAGCAACGGGCTCCAAAGGGAGGAGACCCAGTACTTC.

This clonotype was found a few times. The J gene is TRBJ2-5, the V gene TRBV7-2, with D hard to call. With 5 bases removed from V and 7 bases from J, the gap between germline ends came to 11 bases. The CDR3 has 12 residues. CDR1 is SGHTA, CDR2 FQGNSA, per germline. CDR3 in DNA: TGTGCCAGCAGCATCGATGAAACGACCCAGTACTTC. This sequence encodes CASSIDETTQYF.

This clonotype was observed many times. This sequence joins TRBV12-3 or TRBV12-4 and TRBJ2-3, with D possibly TRBD1 on 6 matching bases. Trimming removed 3 bases at V and 4 bases at J, with 11 bases between. The CDR3 is made up of 14 amino acids. CDR3: CASSLSDRPDTQYF. The CDR3 region has the DNA TGTGCCAGCAGTTTGTCTGACAGGCCAGATACGCAGTATTTT.

This chain links TRBV7-2 with TRBJ2-3; 9 nucleotides line up with TRBD2. This CDR3 contains 15 residues. Germline CDR1 and CDR2: SGHTA and FQGNSA. Trimming removed 1 base from V and 8 bases from J; junction bases left unmatched: 7. The CDR3 nucleotides are TGTGCCAGCAGCTTAGGGGCGGCTAGCGGGACTACGCAGTATTTT. Protein: CASSLGAASGTTQYF. The variable domain in full, with the rest retrieved from reference TRBV7-2 and TRBJ2-3, is GAGVSQSPSNKVTEKGKDVELRCDPISGHTALYWYRQSLGQGLEFLIYFQGNSAPDKSGLPSDRFSAERTGGSVSTLTIQRTQQEDSAVYLCASSLGAASGTTQYFGPGTRLTVL.

The chain couples TRBV10-3 to TRBJ2-3; D is unresolved. CDR3 length: 12 residues. Germline V gene lookup returns CDR1 ENHRY and CDR2 SYGVKD. V lost 6 bases, J lost 4 bases, and 8 bases lay in between. DNA for the CDR3: TGTGCCATCAGAAGACCCGCAGATACGCAGTATTTT. Residues: CAIRRPADTQYF.

This clonotype has more than one count but fewer than ten. The chain joins TRBV11-2 to TRBJ2-5; perhaps D is TRBD1 or TRBD2 (6 bases each). CDR1 is SGHAT, CDR2 FQNNGV, per germline. Trimming shortened V by 4 bases and J by 0 bases, and 21 bases separated the two germline ends. This CDR3 has 18 residues. Here the CDR3 DNA reads TGTGCCAGCAGCTGGGTGGCCAAAAGGGGGGTGTACCAAGAGACCCAGTACTTC. Amino acid sequence: CASSWVAKRGVYQETQYF.

At least ten counts were recorded for this clonotype. One junction end does not reproduce the germline sequence, and a read error may be involved. The chain recombines TRBV5-1 with TRBJ2-3; D uncertain. The CDR3 consists of 14 residues. The germline CDR1 and CDR2 sequences are SGHRS and YFSETQ. CDR3 protein: CASSPGLASDTQYF. CDR3 DNA: TGTGCCAGCAGCCCCGGGTTAGCCTCAGATACGCAGTATTTT.

This clonotype appeared many times. The chain employs TRBV12-3 or TRBV12-4 and TRBJ2-2; D might be TRBD1 or TRBD2, each matching 5 bases. With 1 base removed from V and 0 bases from J, the gap between germline ends came to 21 bases. The CDR3 is 20 amino acids. The DNA of the CDR3 is TGTGCCAGCAGTTTAGTATTCATCTTTACCCGGGACGCGAACACCGGGGAGCTGTTTTTT. It is translated as CASSLVFIFTRDANTGELFF.

The chain combines TRBV5-1 with TRBJ2-5, with TRBD2 matching 8 bases. This CDR3 region has 14 residues. With 3 bases clipped from V and 9 bases from J, the junction kept 10 bases outside the gene matches. Per the germline V gene, CDR1 is SGHRS and CDR2 is YFSETQ. CDR3 sequence reads: CASSSRGGFMAQYF. The CDR3 region has the DNA TGCGCCAGCAGCTCTCGCGGGGGGTTCATGGCCCAGTACTTC.

The V call is TRBV27, the J call TRBJ2-1, with no clear D. The CDR3 is 15 residues long. Per the germline V gene, CDR1 is MNHEY and CDR2 is SMNVEV (reference sequence). V lost 2 bases, J lost 6 bases, and 14 bases lay in between. DNA for the CDR3: TGTGCCAGCAGTTTAATAGGACCGACCCCCAATGAGCAGTTCTTC. Residues: CASSLIGPTPNEQFF.

This clonotype turned up a few times. The chain recombines TRBV5-1 with TRBJ2-1; no definite D call. The CDR3 consists of 15 residues. In germline, CDR1 is SGHRS, CDR2 YFSETQ. V was cut by 1 base and J by 2 bases, with 10 bases left in between. Here the CDR3 DNA reads TGCGCCAGCAGCTTGTACAGCGTAGCCTACAATGAGCAGTTCTTC. Its protein product is CASSLYSVAYNEQFF.

This clonotype appeared a few times. The chain recombines TRBV20-1 with TRBJ2-1, with a possible D match to TRBD2 (5 bases). Trimming removed 3 bases from V and 5 bases from J, with 17 bases in between. Germline V gene lookup returns CDR1 DFQATT and CDR2 SNEGSKA (reference sequence). There are 15 residues in the CDR3. CDR3 sequence reads: CSASSAWENDNEQFF. CDR3 bases: TGCAGTGCTAGCTCTGCGTGGGAGAACGACAATGAGCAGTTCTTC.

This clonotype was counted at least ten times. J is TRBJ2-3 and V is TRBV5-1; 13 bases are shared with TRBD2. Trimming at V came to 4 bases and at J to 4 bases, leaving 3 bases not matched to a gene. CDR1 is SGHRS, CDR2 YFSETQ, per germline. The CDR3 is made up of 15 amino acids. The chain's CDR3 is CASSRTSGRADTQYF. The DNA of the CDR3 is TGCGCCAGCAGCCGGACTAGCGGGAGAGCAGATACGCAGTATTTT. Looking up the rest from reference TRBV5-1 and TRBJ2-3 gives the full variable domain: KAGVTQTPRYLIKTRGQQVTLSCSPISGHRSVSWYQQTPGQGLQFLFEYFSETQRNKGNFPGRFSGRQFSNSRSEMNVSTLELGDSALYLCASSRTSGRADTQYFGPGTRLTVL.

In this sample, this clonotype turned up a few times. The chain has TRBV18 and TRBJ2-1; 9 bases fit TRBD1. Germline V gene data show CDR1 as KGHSH and CDR2 as LQKENI. The CDR3 runs 15 residues. With 5 bases clipped from V and 3 bases from J, the junction kept 5 bases outside the gene matches. CDR3 DNA: TGTGCCAGCTCAACGGACAGGGGATTCTACAATGAGCAGTTCTTC. Its translation is CASSTDRGFYNEQFF. Full variable domain (remainder filled in from reference TRBV18 and TRBJ2-1): NAGVMQNPRHLVRRRGQEARLRCSPMKGHSHVYWYRQLPEEGLKFMVYLQKENIIDESGMPKERFSAEFPKEGPSILRIQQVVRGDSAAYFCASSTDRGFYNEQFFGPGTRLTVL.